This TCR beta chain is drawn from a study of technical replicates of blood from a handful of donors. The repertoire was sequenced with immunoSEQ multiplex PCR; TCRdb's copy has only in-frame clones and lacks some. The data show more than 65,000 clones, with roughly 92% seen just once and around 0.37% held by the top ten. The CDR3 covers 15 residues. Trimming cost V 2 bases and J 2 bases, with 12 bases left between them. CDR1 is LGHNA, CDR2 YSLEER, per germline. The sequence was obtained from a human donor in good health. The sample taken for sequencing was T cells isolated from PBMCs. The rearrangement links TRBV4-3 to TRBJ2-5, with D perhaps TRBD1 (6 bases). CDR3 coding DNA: TGCGCCAGCAGCCAACCAACAGGGAAACAAGAGACCCAGTACTTC. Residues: CASSQPTGKQETQYF.